This T cell receptor (beta chain) originates from a study of blood T cell repertoires in COVID-19. Under the authors' procedure: Nucleated cell number was recorded as an estimate derived from reference gene primer amplification. Using immunoSEQ multiplex PCR, the repertoire was profiled, and TCRdb retains in-frame clones only, with some absent. The V and J calls and clone size were taken over from that table, and D and trimming were inferred from the DNA. The repertoire holds around 70,000 clones, with over 70% as singletons. V was clipped by 3 bases and J by 5 bases, with 18 bases between them. CDR1 KGHSH and CDR2 LQKENI come from the germline V gene. This CDR3 spans 16 amino acids.

The TCR was taken from a human donor in a cohort sampled during active COVID-19. The specimen was peripheral blood. The chain employs TRBV18 and TRBJ2-3, with D perhaps TRBD1 (6 bases). DNA of the CDR3: TGTGCCAGCTCACCGAGGCCCCCAGGGGCTGGAGATACGCAGTATTTT. Protein product: CASSPRPPGAGDTQYF.